This T cell receptor (beta chain) was profiled in a study of radiotherapy plus CTLA-4 blockade in lung cancer. General study points: Response, reportedly, was best predicted by interferon-beta along with early blood T cell clone dynamics.

The assay was immunoSEQ multiplex PCR, and TCRdb's table has in-frame clones only and misses some. Of around 45,000 clones listed, 73% are singletons. About this clone itself: The antigen remains unidentified.

This CDR3 has 15 residues. V gave up 2 bases and J gave up 5 bases, with 16 bases separating them. CDR1 is GTSNPN and CDR2 is SVGIG in the germline V gene (reference sequence). The origin of this receptor is a human donor with non-small cell lung cancer who had a complete response to radiotherapy plus ipilimumab. The chain couples TRBV30 to TRBJ1-5; no clear D. The material was peripheral blood, obtained from a patient treated with radiotherapy plus ipilimumab. The CDR3 spells CAWSLPYGVYQPQHF. CDR3 sequence (DNA): TGTGCCTGGAGTTTGCCCTACGGGGTCTATCAGCCCCAGCATTTT.